This T cell receptor beta chain is from a study of blood T cell repertoires in COVID-19 (dated by TCRdb to 2018 to 2020). With regard to the full study: Samples covering the acute and convalescent phases of COVID-19 were provided by collaborators in the United States, Italy and Spain. The material from the prospective study consisted of cDNA or gDNA derived from T cells, B-cell-depleted T cells, or PBMCs. Deeply sampled blood TCRbeta repertoires from subjects exposed to, actively infected with, or recovered from COVID-19 were included in the dataset. A freely available public database, intended as a resource for researchers studying the immune response to SARS-CoV-2, is where the repertoires were released. The samples were drawn from the first 160 participants of the ongoing ImmuneRACE study and from 950 to 1,500 subjects provided by 6 global collaborators. Nearly every sample came with metadata listing a de-identified subject ID, COVID-19 status, age in years and sex. HLA class I and class II types, where available, came from metadata supplied by the sample provider rather than from assay-based typing.

In the prospective study, participants were 18 to 89 years old, resided in approximately 22 geographic areas of the United States, and were enrolled through a virtual design. In the prospective study, cohorts were assigned on the basis of participant-reported clinical history obtained from a screening survey and a study questionnaire. ImmuneRACE Cohort 3 recovered participants were defined by two consecutive negative NP/OP PCR tests, healthcare professional clearance, or symptom resolution. In the prospective study, whole blood, serum and a nasopharyngeal or oropharyngeal swab were collected from each participant by mobile phlebotomists. Additional blood draws and questionnaires over an approximately two-month period could optionally be provided by prospective study participants. Blood samples from the prospective study were shipped frozen or at room temperature prior to DNA extraction. Turning to this clone: No cognate antigen has been identified for it. Base qualities were left out, and no much larger clone turns up one base away.

Broad study findings and their caveats: How much clinical and demographic metadata was included differed by source and by participant, and the metadata was provided uncurated.

TCRbeta CDR3 regions were amplified from genomic DNA using the immunoSEQ Assay, a bias-controlled multiplex PCR. As for the original processing: The number of nucleated cells in each sample was estimated from the amplification of reference gene primers within the assay. To quantify the absolute abundance of each unique TCRbeta CDR3 rearrangement, sequence reads were collapsed and filtered. For each sample, productive Simpson clonality was calculated as the square root of Simpson's diversity index over productive rearrangements. The table was pulled from immuneACCESS by TCRdb, which kept in-frame rearrangements only. Such tables lose some clones; where checked, under half of the loss comes from unresolved V genes, and the rest has no known cause. The D gene and trimming were derived from the DNA, and the V and J assignments and clone size from that table. The sample table holds around 190,000 clones, of which about four fifths were seen once. The ten largest clones take up 3.2% of the sample.

CDR1 LGHDT and CDR2 YNNKEL were looked up in the germline V gene (reference sequence). V is pruned by 4 bases and J by 3 bases, leaving 18 bases of the junction without a gene match. The CDR3 runs 19 residues from the cysteine to the phenylalanine. Only CDR3 DNA remains: 57 bases, in frame from the first base. The clonotype originates from a woman younger than 45 who had recovered from COVID-19. The chain is assembled from TRBV3-1 (or the pseudogene TRBV3-2) and TRBJ2-7; 10 bases in the middle match TRBD2. The source material was PBMCs or T cells enriched from blood (not recorded which). The CDR3 here reads CASSPRQGTSDRGNYEQYF. The nucleotides read TGTGCCAGCAGCCCCAGACAGGGGACTAGCGATAGGGGAAACTACGAGCAGTACTTC.